This entry describes one TCR beta chain. Germline lookup yields CDR1 MNHEY and CDR2 SMNVEV (reference sequence). V was cut by 7 bases and J by 1 base, with 11 bases left in between. This CDR3 is built from 13 residues. The sample is drawn from a study of blood T cell repertoires in COVID-19. For the study at large: COVID-19 samples collected from the United States, Italy and Spain covered acute and convalescent phases.

The data were produced by immunoSEQ multiplex PCR, yet TCRdb's version contains in-frame clones alone and is incomplete. The table includes around 84,000 clones, over 70% detected once. The gene calls are TRBV27 and TRBJ2-7; D is perhaps TRBD2 (7 bases). The sample taken for sequencing was peripheral blood. The sequence was collected from a woman aged 40 to 55 with active or convalescent COVID-19. The CDR3 bases are TGTGCCAGCAAGGGGGGGGCATCCTACGAGCAGTACTTC. This encodes CASKGGASYEQYF.